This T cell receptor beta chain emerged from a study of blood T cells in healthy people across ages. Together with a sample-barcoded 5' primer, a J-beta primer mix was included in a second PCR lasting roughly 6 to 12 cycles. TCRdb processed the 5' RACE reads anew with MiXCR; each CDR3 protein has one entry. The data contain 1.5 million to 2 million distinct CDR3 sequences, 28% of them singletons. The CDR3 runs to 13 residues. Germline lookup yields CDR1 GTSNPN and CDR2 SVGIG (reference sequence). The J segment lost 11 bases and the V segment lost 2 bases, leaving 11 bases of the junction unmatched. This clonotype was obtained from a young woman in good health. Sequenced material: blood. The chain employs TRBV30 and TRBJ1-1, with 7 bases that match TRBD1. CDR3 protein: CAWSTQGNVAAFF. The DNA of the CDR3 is TGTGCCTGGAGTACACAGGGGAATGTAGCGGCTTTCTTT. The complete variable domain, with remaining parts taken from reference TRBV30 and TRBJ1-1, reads SQTIHQWPATLVQPVGSPLSLECTVEGTSNPNLYWYRQAAGRGLQLLFYSVGIGQISSEVPQNLSASRPQDRQFILSSKKLLLSDSGFYLCAWSTQGNVAAFFGQGTRLTVV.